This T cell receptor (beta chain) appears in the sequencing data of a study of graft-versus-host responses after intestinal transplantation. For this clone: Its specificity is unknown.

The CDR3 covers 16 residues. The germline V gene has CDR1 MNHEY and CDR2 SMNVEV (reference sequence). V lost 7 bases, J lost 4 bases, and 21 bases lay in between. Study findings and constraints: GvH clones appeared in recipient marrow, some first in ileum or blood.

Libraries were prepared by immunoSEQ multiplex PCR; TCRdb keeps only in-frame clonotypes and omits some of them. The sample carries tens of thousands of clones, about nine tenths recorded once. This sequence was found in a human donor who received an intestinal transplant. The sequenced sample was unstimulated CD8+ T cells sorted from spleen or lymph node cells, obtained before intestinal transplant. J is TRBJ2-3 and V is TRBV27, with TRBD1 as a possible D gene (5 bases). The CDR3, as DNA: TGTGCCAGCATCCAGGGCGGCCCGAGAGCTTCAGATACGCAGTATTTT. It yields the protein CASIQGGPRASDTQYF.